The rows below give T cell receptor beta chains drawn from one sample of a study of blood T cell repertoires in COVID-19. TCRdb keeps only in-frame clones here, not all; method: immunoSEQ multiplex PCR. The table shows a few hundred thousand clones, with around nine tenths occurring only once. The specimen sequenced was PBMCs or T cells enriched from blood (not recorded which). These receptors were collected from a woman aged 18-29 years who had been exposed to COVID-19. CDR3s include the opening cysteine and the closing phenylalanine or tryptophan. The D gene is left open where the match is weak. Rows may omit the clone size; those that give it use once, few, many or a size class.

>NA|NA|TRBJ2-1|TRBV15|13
TGTGCCACTCACGACTCGGAGCACGATGAGCAGTTCTTC
CATHDSEHDEQFF
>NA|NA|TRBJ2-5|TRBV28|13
TGTGCCAGCAAGGGGGGGCTGCAAGAGACCCAGTACTTC
CASKGGLQETQYF
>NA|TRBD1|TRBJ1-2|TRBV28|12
TGTGCCAGCAGTACAGGGGGCCAGGGCTACACCTTC
CASSTGGQGYTF
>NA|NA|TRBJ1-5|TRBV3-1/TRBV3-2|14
TGTGCCAGCAGCCAGGGGGCGTATAGTCAGCCCCAGCATTTT
CASSQGAYSQPQHF
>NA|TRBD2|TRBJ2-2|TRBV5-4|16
TGTGCCAGCAGCTTGGTTAGCGGGGGGAACACCGGGGAGCTGTTTTTT
CASSLVSGGNTGELFF
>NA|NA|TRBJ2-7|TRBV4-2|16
TGTGCCAGCAGCCAAGTCGGAGGCCAGGGGAAAAACGAGCAGTACTTC
CASSQVGGQGKNEQYF
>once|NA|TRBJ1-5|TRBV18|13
TGTGCCAGCCAAAAGCAGGGCGGTCAGCCCCAGCATTTT
CASQKQGGQPQHF
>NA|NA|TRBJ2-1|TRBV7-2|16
TGTGCCAGCAGCCCCCCAGGGGGGAGCTCCTACAATGAGCAGTTCTTC
CASSPPGGSSYNEQFF
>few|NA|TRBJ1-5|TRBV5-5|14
TGTGCCAGCAGCGGCTATTACGGGGATCAGCCCCAGCATTTT
CASSGYYGDQPQHF
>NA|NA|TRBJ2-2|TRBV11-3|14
TGTGCCAGCAGCCATAGCGGACTCGGGGGGGAGCTGTTTTTT
CASSHSGLGGELFF
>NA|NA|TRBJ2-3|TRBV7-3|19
TGTGCCAGCAGCAGACGCGGGACCCTAGGGCTAGTATTCCCAGATACGCAGTATTTT
CASSRRGTLGLVFPDTQYF
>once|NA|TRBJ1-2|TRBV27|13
TGTGCCAGCAGTTTACCCGGGAACTATGGCTACACCTTC
CASSLPGNYGYTF